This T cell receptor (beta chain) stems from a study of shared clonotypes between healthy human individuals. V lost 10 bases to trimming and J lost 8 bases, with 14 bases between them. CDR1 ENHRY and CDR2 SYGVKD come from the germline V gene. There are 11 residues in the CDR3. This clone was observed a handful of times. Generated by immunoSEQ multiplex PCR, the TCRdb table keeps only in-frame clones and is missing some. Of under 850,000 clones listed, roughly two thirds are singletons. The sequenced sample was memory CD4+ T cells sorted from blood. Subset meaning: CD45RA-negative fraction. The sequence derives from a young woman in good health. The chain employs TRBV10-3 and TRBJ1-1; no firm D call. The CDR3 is CASAGNLEAFF. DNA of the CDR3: TGTGCCAGCGCAGGAAATTTAGAAGCTTTCTTT.